The 10 T cell receptor beta chains presented below share a single source sample, sequenced in a study of T cell clonotyping in hematopoietic cell transplantation. The data were produced by immunoSEQ multiplex PCR, yet TCRdb's version contains in-frame clones alone and is incomplete. The sample lists about 11,000 clones; about 91% were seen once. The specimen was PBMCs, collected 100 days after allogeneic stem cell transplant. The receptors shown here come from a female patient between 60 and 69 years old who had an allogeneic stem cell transplant from an unrelated donor, so the T cells may come from the graft donor. Some clones in this sample may be carry-over from other donors' samples.

The rearrangement uses TRBV28 and TRBJ2-5; tentatively, D is TRBD2 (6 bases). The CDR3 sequence is 14 residues long. The V gene lost 6 bases and the J gene lost 1 base, with 12 bases spanning the gap. Per germline, CDR1 MDHEN and CDR2 SYDVKM. The CDR3 spells CASSFGTAQETQYF. DNA of the CDR3: TGTGCCAGCAGCTTCGGGACTGCCCAAGAGACCCAGTACTTC.

In regard to this clone: This sample also contains other DNA sequences that code for the same CDR3. The CDR3 spells CASSLRNQPQHF. DNA of the CDR3: TGTGCCAGTAGTTTACGAAATCAGCCCCAGCATTTT. J is TRBJ1-5 and V is TRBV19; no clear D gene. CDR3 size: 12 residues. Trimming shortened V by 5 bases and J by 4 bases, and 6 bases separated the two germline ends. CDR1 and CDR2 (germline): LNHDA, SQIVND (reference sequence).

The genes are TRBV6-7 and TRBJ2-7; a possible D gene is TRBD2 (5 bases). TRBV6-7 is marked as an open reading frame, function uncertain. The CDR3 sequence is 13 residues long. V shed 5 bases and J shed 2 bases, with 10 bases lying between them. The CDR3 region is CASSGLEPYEQYF. In nucleotides, the CDR3 is TGTGCCAGCAGTGGACTCGAACCCTACGAGCAGTACTTC.

The rearrangement joins TRBV7-6 to TRBJ2-2; 8 bases map to TRBD1. Looked up from germline, CDR1 is SGHVS and CDR2 is FNYEAQ. V dropped 6 bases and J dropped 1; count of bases not matched to a gene: 1. The CDR3 is made up of 14 amino acids. The CDR3 sequence: CASRGTGNTGELFF. CDR3 coding DNA: TGTGCCAGCAGGGGGACAGGGAACACCGGGGAGCTGTTTTTT. Filled out from reference TRBV7-6 and TRBJ2-2, the complete variable domain reads GAGVSQSPRYKVTKRGQDVALRCDPISGHVSLYWYRQALGQGPEFLTYFNYEAQQDKSGLPNDRFSAERPEGSISTLTIQRTEQRDSAMYRCASRGTGNTGELFFGEGSRLTVL.

This chain joins TRBV4-1 and TRBJ2-1; the match to TRBD2 covers 11 bases. V gave up 1 base and J gave up 4 bases; unmatched junction bases: 0. CDR1 and CDR2 (germline): MGHRA, YSYEKL. The CDR3 extends over 15 amino acids. Here the CDR3 DNA reads TGCGCCAGCAGCCAAGTAGCGGGAGGGTACAATGAGCAGTTCTTC. Its translation: CASSQVAGGYNEQFF.

V usage is TRBV10-3 and J usage is TRBJ1-1; perhaps TRBD1 as D (5 bases). Trimming pared 7 bases from V and 3 bases from J, leaving 15 bases between. Germline CDR1 and CDR2: ENHRY and SYGVKD. This CDR3 spans 14 amino acids. The CDR3 DNA follows: TGTGCCATCACCCCTAGGGGCGCGGACACTGAAGCTTTCTTT. Residues: CAITPRGADTEAFF.

This clone was seen once. The gene calls are TRBV5-6 and TRBJ1-1; unclear D gene. V dropped 0 bases and J dropped 1 base, with 7 bases sitting between them. CDR1 is SGHDT, CDR2 YYEEEE, per germline. This CDR3 is 14 amino acids long. CDR3 protein: CASSLVEGNTEAFF. The CDR3 region has the DNA TGTGCCAGCAGCTTGGTAGAGGGGAACACTGAAGCTTTCTTT.

This rearrangement joins TRBV6-5 to TRBJ2-5, with D possibly being TRBD2 (6 bases). Between the trimmed V and J ends, which lost 5 bases and 2 bases, there was a span of 9 bases. The CDR3 length is 13 residues. Germline loops: CDR1 MNHEY, CDR2 SVGAGI. The CDR3: CASSPSEQETQYF. Written as DNA, the CDR3 is TGTGCCAGCAGTCCTAGCGAGCAAGAGACCCAGTACTTC.

The chain uses TRBV30 and TRBJ1-2, with a weak D call TRBD1 (5 bases). The CDR3 sequence is 13 residues long. Germline CDR1 and CDR2: GTSNPN and SVGIG (reference sequence). V was pared by 3 bases and J by 4 bases, with 12 bases between. This CDR3 reads CAWRDQGRYGYTF. The CDR3 nucleotides are TGTGCCTGGAGGGACCAGGGACGCTATGGCTACACCTTC.

V gene TRBV6-5 combines with J gene TRBJ1-3; D not resolved. The CDR3 is 12 residues long. Per germline, CDR1 MNHEY and CDR2 SVGAGI. V dropped 6 bases and J dropped 2 bases, with 5 bases sitting between them. CDR3 loop: CASRTPGNTIYF. Here the CDR3 DNA reads TGTGCCAGCAGGACACCTGGAAACACCATATATTTT.